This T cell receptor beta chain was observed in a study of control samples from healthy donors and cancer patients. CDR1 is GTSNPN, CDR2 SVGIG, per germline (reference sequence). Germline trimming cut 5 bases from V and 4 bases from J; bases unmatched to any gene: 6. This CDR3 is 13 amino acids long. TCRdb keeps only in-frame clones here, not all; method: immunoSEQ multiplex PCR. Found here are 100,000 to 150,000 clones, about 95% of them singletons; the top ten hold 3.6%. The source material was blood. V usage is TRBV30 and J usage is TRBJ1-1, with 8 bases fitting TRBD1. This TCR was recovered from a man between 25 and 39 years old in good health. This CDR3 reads CAWASDRGTEAFF. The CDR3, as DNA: TGTGCCTGGGCCTCCGACAGGGGCACTGAAGCTTTCTTT. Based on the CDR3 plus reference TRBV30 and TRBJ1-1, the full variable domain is SQTIHQWPATLVQPVGSPLSLECTVEGTSNPNLYWYRQAAGRGLQLLFYSVGIGQISSEVPQNLSASRPQDRQFILSSKKLLLSDSGFYLCAWASDRGTEAFFGQGTRLTVV.